This TCR beta chain was identified in a study of T cells in Graves' hyperthyroidism and ophthalmopathy. The CDR3 regions of TCR beta were amplified from RNA transcripts. An initial round of RT-PCR targeting the TCR CDR3 relied on the HTBI primer set. TCRdb reanalysed the multiplex PCR reads using MiXCR and keeps one entry per CDR3 protein. The data contain a few hundred thousand distinct CDR3 sequences, roughly 14% of them seen just once; the ten biggest clones take up around 7.5%. Sequencing used blood. The clonotype originates from a woman between 25 and 40 years old with Graves' hyperthyroidism.

CDR3 DNA: TGTGCCTGGAGTGTACAGGGGCCGCACATGACCTTC. It yields the protein CAWSVQGPHMTF. V and J are TRBV30 and TRBJ1-2, with 7 bases aligning to TRBD1. The CDR3 is made up of 12 amino acids. Germline CDR1 is GTSNPN and CDR2 is SVGIG (reference sequence). The ends lost 0 bases at V and 14 bases at J; junction bases unmatched: 9.